Listed here are 8 T cell receptor beta chains from one sample, sequenced in a study of beta chain features in type 1 diabetes. Sequenced material consisted of expressed TCRB transcripts (all of the isolated RNA was reverse transcribed). Libraries were prepared by immunoSEQ multiplex PCR; TCRdb keeps only in-frame clonotypes and omits some of them. Of about 150,000 clones detected, 10% appear once; the ten largest clones hold less than 1.5%. Sequenced material: naive CD4+ T cells from blood. The receptor source for this set is a man between 18 and 29 years old in good health.

The chain combines TRBV7-9 with TRBJ2-2; weak D call: TRBD1 (5 bases). V gave up 5 bases and J gave up 0 bases, with 16 bases separating them. This CDR3 contains 17 residues. CDR1 and CDR2 from the germline V gene are SEHNR and FQNEAQ (reference sequence). This chain's CDR3 is CASSRGRSGPNTGELFF. For the CDR3, the DNA is TGTGCCAGCAGCCGCGGCCGGTCAGGGCCGAACACCGGGGAGCTGTTTTTT.

This clone showed up just a few times. V and J are TRBV11-2 and TRBJ1-2; weak D call: TRBD1 (5 bases). Germline V lookup: CDR1 SGHAT, CDR2 FQNNGV. V lost 3 bases and J lost 8, with 19 bases in between. CDR3 length equals 15 residues. The DNA for the CDR3 is TGTGCCAGCAGCTTTAGAGAACAGGATTCGTTGGGCTACACCTTC. This codes for CASSFREQDSLGYTF.

This clone turned up a few times. The chain combines TRBV5-1 with TRBJ1-1, with D perhaps TRBD1 (6 bases). Trimming cost V 4 bases and J 7 bases, with 17 bases left between them. The CDR3 loop spans 14 amino acids. Germline lookup yields CDR1 SGHRS and CDR2 YFSETQ. CDR3 in amino acids: CASSPDRPDLEAFF. CDR3 DNA: TGCGCCAGCAGCCCGGACAGACCTGACCTTGAAGCTTTCTTT.

This clone was found a few times. J is TRBJ2-5 and V is TRBV10-3, with D possibly being TRBD2 (6 bases). Trimming removed 3 bases at V and 0 bases at J, with 11 bases between. CDR3 length: 15 residues. CDR1 is ENHRY, CDR2 SYGVKD, per germline. This CDR3 reads CAISDQGGYQETQYF. The CDR3 coding sequence is TGTGCCATCAGTGACCAAGGAGGGTACCAAGAGACCCAGTACTTC.

The chain's CDR3 is CASSFSIREQYF. The CDR3 bases are TGTGCCAGCAGCTTTAGTATCCGCGAGCAGTACTTC. The rearrangement joins TRBV7-2 to TRBJ2-7, with D unresolved. Trimming removed 3 bases at V and 6 bases at J, with 9 bases between. The length of the CDR3 is 12 residues. Germline CDR1 and CDR2: SGHTA and FQGNSA. The variable domain in full, completed from reference TRBV7-2 and TRBJ2-7, reads GAGVSQSPSNKVTEKGKDVELRCDPISGHTALYWYRQSLGQGLEFLIYFQGNSAPDKSGLPSDRFSAERTGGSVSTLTIQRTQQEDSAVYLCASSFSIREQYFGPGTRLTVT.

CDR3 region: CASSQNTGELFF. The CDR3 bases are TGTGCCAGCAGTCAGAACACCGGGGAGCTGTTTTTT. The rearrangement links TRBV6-6 to TRBJ2-2; D not certain. The CDR3 covers 12 residues. Germline V lookup: CDR1 MNHNY, CDR2 SVGAGI (reference sequence). Trimming took 5 bases from V and 1 from J, leaving 2 bases between them.

The table lists this clone with a count of one. V usage is TRBV7-6 and J usage is TRBJ2-1; maybe TRBD2 (6 bases). Trimming cost V 10 bases and J 4 bases, with 20 bases left between them. The CDR3 is 15 amino acids. Germline CDR1 SGHVS, CDR2 FNYEAQ. The CDR3 reads CATQPGASVYNEQFF. For the CDR3, the DNA is TGTGCCACCCAGCCCGGGGCTAGCGTTTACAATGAGCAGTTCTTC.

The rearrangement joins TRBV28 to TRBJ2-7; 7 nucleotides line up with TRBD1. The CDR3 is 16 residues long. J was trimmed by 0 bases and V by 2 bases; bases with no gene match: 7. The germline CDR1 and CDR2 sequences are MDHEN and SYDVKM. CDR3 amino acids: CASSLDRTGSSYEQYF. In DNA form, the CDR3 reads TGTGCCAGCAGTTTAGACCGGACAGGTTCCTCCTACGAGCAGTACTTC.